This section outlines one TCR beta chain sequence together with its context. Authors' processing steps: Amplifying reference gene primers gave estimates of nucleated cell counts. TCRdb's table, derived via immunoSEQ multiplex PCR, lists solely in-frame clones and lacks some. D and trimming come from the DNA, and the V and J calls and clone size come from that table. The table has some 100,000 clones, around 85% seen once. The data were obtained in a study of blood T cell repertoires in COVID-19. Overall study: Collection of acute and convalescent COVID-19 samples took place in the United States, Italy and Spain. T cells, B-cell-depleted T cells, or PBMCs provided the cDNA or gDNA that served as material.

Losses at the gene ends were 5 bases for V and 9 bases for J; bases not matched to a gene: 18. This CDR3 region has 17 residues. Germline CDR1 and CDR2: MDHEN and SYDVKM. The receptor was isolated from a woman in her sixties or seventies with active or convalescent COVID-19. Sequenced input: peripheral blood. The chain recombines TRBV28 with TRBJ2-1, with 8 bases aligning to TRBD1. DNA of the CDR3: TGTGCCAGCAGTCCCGGGACAGGCCTGGGTGGGTGGCGTGAGCAGTTCTTC. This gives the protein CASSPGTGLGGWREQFF.